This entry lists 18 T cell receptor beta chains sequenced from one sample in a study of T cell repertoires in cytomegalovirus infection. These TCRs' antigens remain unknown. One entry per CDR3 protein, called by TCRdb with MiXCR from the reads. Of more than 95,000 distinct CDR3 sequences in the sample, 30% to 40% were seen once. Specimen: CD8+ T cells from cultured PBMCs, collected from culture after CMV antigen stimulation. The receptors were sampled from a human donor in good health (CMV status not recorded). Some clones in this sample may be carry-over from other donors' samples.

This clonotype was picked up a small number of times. CDR3: CASSFMALWYGYTF. The CDR3 coding sequence is TGTGCCAGCAGTTTTATGGCGCTTTGGTATGGCTACACCTTC. The rearrangement joins TRBV28 to TRBJ1-2; unclear D gene. The V gene lost 3 bases and the J gene lost 5 bases, with 13 bases spanning the gap. There are 14 residues in the CDR3. The germline CDR1 and CDR2 sequences are MDHEN and SYDVKM.

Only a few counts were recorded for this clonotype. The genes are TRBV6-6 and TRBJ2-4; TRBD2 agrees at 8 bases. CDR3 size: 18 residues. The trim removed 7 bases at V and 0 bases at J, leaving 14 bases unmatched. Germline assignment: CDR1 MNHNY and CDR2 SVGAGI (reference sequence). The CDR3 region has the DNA TGTGCCAGCACTCAGACCGGGGGGGGGTTCCTAGCCAAAAACATTCAGTACTTC. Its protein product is CASTQTGGGFLAKNIQYF.

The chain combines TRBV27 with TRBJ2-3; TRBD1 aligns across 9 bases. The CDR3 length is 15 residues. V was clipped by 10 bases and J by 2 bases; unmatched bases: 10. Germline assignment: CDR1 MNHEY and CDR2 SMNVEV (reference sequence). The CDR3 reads CATKIRDRATDTQYF. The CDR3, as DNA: TGTGCCACCAAAATCCGGGACAGGGCCACAGATACGCAGTATTTT.

The CDR3 DNA follows: TGTGCCAGCAGCTTAGAGGCGGGGGCAGGGACGTACGAGCAGTACTTC. Amino acid sequence: CASSLEAGAGTYEQYF. This chain connects TRBV7-8 to TRBJ2-7; perhaps TRBD2 as D (7 bases). Germline CDR1 is SGHVS and CDR2 is FQNEAQ. V dropped 1 base and J dropped 4 bases, with 17 bases sitting between them. The CDR3 is 16 residues long.

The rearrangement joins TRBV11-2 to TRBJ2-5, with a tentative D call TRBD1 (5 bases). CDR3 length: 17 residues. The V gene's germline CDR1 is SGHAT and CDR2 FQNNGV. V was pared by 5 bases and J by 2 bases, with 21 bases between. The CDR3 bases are TGTGCCAGCAGCCCCAGACAGCTATTCCCTCCTCAAGAGACCCAGTACTTC. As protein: CASSPRQLFPPQETQYF.

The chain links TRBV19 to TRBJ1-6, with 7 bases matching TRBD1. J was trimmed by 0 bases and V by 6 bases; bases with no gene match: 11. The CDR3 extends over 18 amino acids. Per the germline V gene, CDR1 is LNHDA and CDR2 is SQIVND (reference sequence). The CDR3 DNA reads TGTGCCAGTAGCTGGCGGGACAGCGGAGTCTCCTATAATTCACCCCTCCACTTT. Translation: CASSWRDSGVSYNSPLHF.

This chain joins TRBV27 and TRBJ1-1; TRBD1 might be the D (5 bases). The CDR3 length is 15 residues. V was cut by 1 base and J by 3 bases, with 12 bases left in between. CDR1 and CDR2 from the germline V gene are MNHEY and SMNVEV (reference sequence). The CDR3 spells CASSLYSGFHTEAFF. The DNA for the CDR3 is TGTGCCAGCAGTTTATATTCAGGGTTCCACACTGAAGCTTTCTTT.

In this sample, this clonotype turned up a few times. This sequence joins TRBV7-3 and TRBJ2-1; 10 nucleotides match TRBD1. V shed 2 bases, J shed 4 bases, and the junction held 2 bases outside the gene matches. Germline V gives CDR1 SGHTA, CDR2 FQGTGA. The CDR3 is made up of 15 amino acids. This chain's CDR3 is CASSLRDRGYNEQFF. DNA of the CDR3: TGTGCCAGCAGCTTACGGGACAGGGGTTACAATGAGCAGTTCTTC.

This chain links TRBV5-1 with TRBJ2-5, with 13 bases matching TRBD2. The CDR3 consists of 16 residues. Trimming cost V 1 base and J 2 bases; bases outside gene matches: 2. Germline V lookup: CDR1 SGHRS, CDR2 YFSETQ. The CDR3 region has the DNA TGCGCCAGCAGCTTGAGGACTAGCGGGGGACAAGAGACCCAGTACTTC. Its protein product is CASSLRTSGGQETQYF.

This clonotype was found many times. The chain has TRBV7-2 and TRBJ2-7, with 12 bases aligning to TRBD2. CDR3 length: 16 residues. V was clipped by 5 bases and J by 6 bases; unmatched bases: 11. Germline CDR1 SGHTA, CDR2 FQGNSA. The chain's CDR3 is CASSVRLAGATGEQYF. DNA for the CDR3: TGTGCCAGCAGCGTGAGACTAGCGGGGGCCACCGGCGAGCAGTACTTC.

The CDR3 region is CASSPAGQALKYF. In DNA form, the CDR3 reads TGTGCCAGCAGCCCGGCCGGACAGGCTCTCAAGTATTTT. V and J are TRBV12-3 or TRBV12-4 and TRBJ2-3; TRBD1 matches 7 bases. Unmatched junction bases numbered 13, after V lost 6 bases and J lost 13 bases. This CDR3 region has 13 residues.

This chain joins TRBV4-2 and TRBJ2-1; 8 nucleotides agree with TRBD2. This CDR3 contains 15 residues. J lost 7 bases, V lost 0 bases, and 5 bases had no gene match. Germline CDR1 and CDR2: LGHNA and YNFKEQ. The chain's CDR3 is CASSQERGVGNEQFF. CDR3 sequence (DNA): TGTGCCAGCAGCCAAGAGCGGGGGGTAGGGAATGAGCAGTTCTTC.

CDR3 amino acids: CASQLGYNEQFF. The CDR3 DNA follows: TGTGCCAGCCAGCTAGGGTACAATGAGCAGTTCTTC. The chain recombines TRBV6-1 with TRBJ2-1; no clear D gene. Germline loops: CDR1 MNHNS, CDR2 SASEGT. The germline V and J ends were trimmed by 8 bases and 4 bases, with 9 bases remaining between them. The CDR3 length is 12 residues.

The CDR3 DNA sequence: TGTGCCAGCAGCCACGGGAATCGCGGTGAAGCTTTCTTT. Its translation is CASSHGNRGEAFF. This chain joins TRBV11-2 and TRBJ1-1; no clear D. Germline V CDR1 and CDR2: SGHAT, FQNNGV. The CDR3 has 13 amino acids. The ends were cut back, 5 bases at V and 7 bases at J, with 14 bases in the middle.

The CDR3 region is CASSPPSLPEAFF. In DNA, the CDR3 is TGTGCCAGCAGTCCGCCGTCCCTTCCTGAAGCTTTCTTT. This chain connects TRBV12-3 or TRBV12-4 to TRBJ1-1, with D unclear. This CDR3 is built from 13 residues. V was cut by 5 bases and J by 6 bases, with 13 bases left in between.

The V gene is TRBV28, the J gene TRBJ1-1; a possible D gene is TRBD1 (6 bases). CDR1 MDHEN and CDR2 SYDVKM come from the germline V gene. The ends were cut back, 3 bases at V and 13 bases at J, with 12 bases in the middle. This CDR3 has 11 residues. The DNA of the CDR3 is TGTGCCAGCAGTTTGTGGGGGCATGATTTCTTT. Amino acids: CASSLWGHDFF.

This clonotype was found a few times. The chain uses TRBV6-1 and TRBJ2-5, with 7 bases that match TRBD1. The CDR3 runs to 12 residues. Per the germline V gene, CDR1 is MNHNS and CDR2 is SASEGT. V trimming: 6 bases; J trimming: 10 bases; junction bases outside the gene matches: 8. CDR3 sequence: CASSTGDRGQYF. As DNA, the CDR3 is TGTGCCAGCAGCACAGGGGACCGGGGCCAGTACTTC.

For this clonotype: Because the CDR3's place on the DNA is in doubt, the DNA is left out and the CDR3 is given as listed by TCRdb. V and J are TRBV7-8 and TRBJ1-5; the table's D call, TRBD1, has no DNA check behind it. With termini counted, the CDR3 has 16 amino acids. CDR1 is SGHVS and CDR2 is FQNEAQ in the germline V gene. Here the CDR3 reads CASSLAGQALSGPQHF.